Below are 6 T cell receptor beta chains sequenced from a single sample in a study of T cell changes during pregnancy in multiple sclerosis. Method: immunoSEQ multiplex PCR; TCRdb's copy keeps in-frame clones and lacks some. The table records approximately 38,000 clones, roughly 90% of them present only once. The sample consisted of CD8+ T cells from peripheral blood mononuclear cells, taken in the third trimester of pregnancy. Every receptor here comes from a female donor with multiple sclerosis, enrolled in a pregnancy study.

The chain combines TRBV5-6 with TRBJ2-7; D is perhaps TRBD1 (6 bases). Germline lookup yields CDR1 SGHDT and CDR2 YYEEEE. This CDR3 region has 12 residues. V was pared by 5 bases and J by 6 bases, with 12 bases between. This CDR3 is CASSGQGTEQYF. In nucleotides, the CDR3 is TGTGCCAGCAGTGGCCAGGGGACCGAGCAGTACTTC.

The chain recombines TRBV27 with TRBJ2-1; 10 bases fit TRBD1. The CDR3 spans 17 residues. V gave up 5 bases and J gave up 3 bases; unmatched junction bases: 10. CDR1 and CDR2 from the germline V gene are MNHEY and SMNVEV (reference sequence). The CDR3 spells CASSTYLGTGDYNEQFF. The CDR3, as DNA: TGTGCCAGCAGTACCTACCTCGGGACAGGGGACTACAATGAGCAGTTCTTC.

The V call is TRBV27, the J call TRBJ2-3, with no clear D. V lost 2 bases, J lost 6 bases, and 9 bases lay in between. The CDR3 extends over 13 amino acids. Germline V CDR1 and CDR2: MNHEY, SMNVEV (reference sequence). This CDR3 reads CASSLLPRDTQYF. CDR3 nucleotide sequence: TGTGCCAGCAGTTTACTACCCAGGGATACGCAGTATTTT.

This CDR3 reads CASSSSVGGSYNEQFF. In DNA form, the CDR3 reads TGTGCCAGCAGCTCCTCCGTGGGGGGCTCCTACAATGAGCAGTTCTTC. The chain has TRBV11-3 and TRBJ2-1; maybe TRBD2 (6 bases). Trimming shortened V by 4 bases and J by 0 bases, and 13 bases separated the two germline ends. This CDR3 has 16 amino acids. The V gene's germline CDR1 is SGHNT and CDR2 YENEEA. The full variable domain, rest sourced from reference TRBV11-3 and TRBJ2-1, is EAGVVQSPRYKIIEKKQPVAFWCNPISGHNTLYWYLQNLGQGPELLIRYENEEAVDDSQLPKDRFSAERLKGVDSTLKIQPAELGDSAVYLCASSSSVGGSYNEQFFGPGTRLTVL.

The chain employs TRBV19 and TRBJ2-7; possible D gene TRBD2, 6 bases. The CDR3 totals 15 residues. The V end was cut by 2 bases, the J end by 3 bases, with 14 bases between. CDR1 and CDR2 (germline): LNHDA, SQIVND (reference sequence). The CDR3 spells CASSIWGDSDYEQYF. CDR3 in DNA: TGTGCCAGTAGTATATGGGGGGATAGCGACTACGAGCAGTACTTC.

The chain has TRBV5-6 and TRBJ2-2; tentative D call: TRBD1 (5 bases). V lost 0 bases and J 6 bases, leaving 9 bases between the germline ends. The CDR3 length is 14 residues. Germline V gene data show CDR1 as SGHDT and CDR2 as YYEEEE. The CDR3 region has the DNA TGTGCCAGCAGCTTGGGACAGCCTTCCGGGGAGCTGTTTTTT. It translates to CASSLGQPSGELFF.